This T cell receptor beta chain was sequenced for a study of blood T cell repertoires in COVID-19. Overall study context: Samples of COVID-19 (acute and convalescent) were obtained from the United States, Italy and Spain. PBMCs, B-cell-depleted T cells, or T cells were the source of the cDNA or gDNA that made up the material.

Original data processing: Reference gene primer amplification gave estimated nucleated cell counts. Produced via immunoSEQ multiplex PCR; TCRdb's table is partial and in-frame only. The V and J calls and the clone size are those of that table, but D and trimming were determined from the DNA. The sample carries roughly 150,000 clones, about 80% recorded once. This CDR3 spans 14 amino acids. The V gene's germline CDR1 is MDHEN and CDR2 SYDVKM. V lost 5 bases and J 4 bases, leaving 14 bases between the germline ends. The V call is TRBV28, the J call TRBJ1-2; D is possibly TRBD1 (5 bases). The sample consisted of peripheral blood. The clonotype was recovered from a woman aged 80 or older with acute or convalescent COVID-19. The CDR3 DNA reads as TGTGCCAGCAGTGGGCTGACAGATTCCTATGGCTACACCTTC. It is translated as CASSGLTDSYGYTF.